Listed below are T cell receptor beta chains from one sample, sequenced in a study of shared clonotypes between healthy human individuals. Repertoires were generated with immunoSEQ multiplex PCR, while TCRdb's copy carries only in-frame clones and drops some. The table has 550,000 to 600,000 clones, 98% seen once. Material: naive CD8+ T cells sorted from blood. These receptors all stem from a man aged 25 to 45 in good health. The CDR3 runs from the conserved cysteine through the conserved F or W. A D gene is named only where the DNA matches it firmly. The listing skips clone size in some rows; elsewhere it reads once, few, many or a size class.

>11|TRBJ2-1|TRBV9|NA|NA
TGTGCCAGCAGCGCGAGCGGCGAGCAGTTCTTC
CASSASGEQFF
>16|TRBJ2-7|TRBV27|NA|NA
TGTGCCAGCAGTTTGTCTTCTGGGGGGTTAGCGGACGAGCAGTACTTC
CASSLSSGGLADEQYF
>14|TRBJ1-2|TRBV30|NA|NA
TGTGCCTGGAGTTTAGGCCTCCTATCCTATGGCTACACCTTC
CAWSLGLLSYGYTF
>12|TRBJ2-1|TRBV29-1|TRBD1|NA
TGCAGCGACAGGGGTCCCTACAATGAGCAGTTCTTC
CSDRGPYNEQFF
>16|TRBJ2-1|TRBV27|TRBD2|NA
TGTGCCAGCAGTTTACTTCTAGCGGGAGGGCCTAGTGAGCAGTTCTTC
CASSLLLAGGPSEQFF
>13|TRBJ2-7|TRBV6-6|NA|NA
TGTGCCAGCAGTTACGGGGCAGGGGACGAGCAGTACTTC
CASSYGAGDEQYF
>13|TRBJ1-1|TRBV7-2|NA|NA
TGTGCCAGCAGCTTGACAAGGAACACTGAAGCTTTCTTT
CASSLTRNTEAFF
>14|TRBJ2-2|TRBV12-5|NA|NA
TGTGCTAGTGGTTTAGGAGGGGCAAACGGGGAGCTGTTTTTT
CASGLGGANGELFF
>16|TRBJ2-7|TRBV28|NA|NA
TGTGCCAGCAATCCCCCAGGCTTTAACCCCTCCTACGAGCAGTACTTC
CASNPPGFNPSYEQYF
>13|TRBJ2-3|TRBV21-1|NA|NA
TGTGCCAGCAGCAAAGGGGGAACTTATACGCAGTATTTT
CASSKGGTYTQYF
>17|TRBJ2-1|TRBV19|TRBD2|NA
TGTGCCAGTAGTATGGTTAGCGGGAGGGACTCCTACAATGAGCAGTTCTTC
CASSMVSGRDSYNEQFF
>12|TRBJ1-1|TRBV30|NA|NA
TGTGCCTGGAGTGTGGGGGACTCGGAAGCTTTCTTT
CAWSVGDSEAFF
>15|TRBJ2-2|TRBV2|TRBD2|NA
TGTGCCAGCAGTGTCCCCGGGAGGCACACCGGGGAGCTGTTTTTT
CASSVPGRHTGELFF
>15|TRBJ2-3|TRBV11-3|NA|NA
TGTGCCAGCAGCCCGCCGGAGGGTGGCACAGATACGCAGTATTTT
CASSPPEGGTDTQYF
>15|TRBJ2-7|TRBV19|TRBD1|NA
TGTGCCAGTAGCCAGCAGGGACAGGGCGTCTCCGAGCAGTACTTC
CASSQQGQGVSEQYF
>12|TRBJ2-2|TRBV29-1|TRBD1|NA
TGCAGCGTACAGGGGAAGGCCGGGGAGCTGTTTTTT
CSVQGKAGELFF
>14|TRBJ1-2|TRBV27|NA|NA
TGTGCCAGCAGTTTAATAGGAACTAACTATGGCTACACCTTC
CASSLIGTNYGYTF
>14|TRBJ2-5|TRBV11-2|NA|NA
TGTGCCAGCAGCTCCCCGGACTTCCAAGAGACCCAGTACTTC
CASSSPDFQETQYF
>14|TRBJ1-1|TRBV30|NA|NA
TGTGCCTGGAGTCCAGACAGCTCGAACACTGAAGCTTTCTTT
CAWSPDSSNTEAFF
>16|TRBJ1-5|TRBV5-8|TRBD1|NA
TGTGCCAGCAGCTGGCGGGACAGGGGGCGGGAGGGTGCCCAGCATTTT
CASSWRDRGREGAQHF
>15|TRBJ2-2|TRBV29-1|NA|NA
TGCAGCGTTGAAGATGGGCAGATGAACACCGGGGAGCTGTTTTTT
CSVEDGQMNTGELFF
>13|TRBJ1-1|TRBV6-1|NA|once
TGTGCCAGCAGAGATACAGTGAACACTGAAGCTTTCTTT
CASRDTVNTEAFF
>14|TRBJ2-1|TRBV9|TRBD2|NA
TGTGCCAGCAGCGTGGTAGCGGGAAGGGATGAGCAGTTCTTC
CASSVVAGRDEQFF
>14|TRBJ2-1|TRBV11-2|TRBD2|NA
TGTGCCAGCAGCGGACTAGCGGGATACAATGAGCAGTTCTTC
CASSGLAGYNEQFF
>14|TRBJ2-7|TRBV11-2|NA|NA
TGTGCCAGCAGCTTAGGGACTGCTTCCTACGAGCAGTACTTC
CASSLGTASYEQYF
>15|TRBJ1-1|TRBV11-2|TRBD1|NA
TGTGCCAGCAGAGGACGGGACAGGGGCAACACTGAAGCTTTCTTT
CASRGRDRGNTEAFF
>13|TRBJ2-1|TRBV2|TRBD2|NA
TGTGCCCGCGGGACTAGCGGGATCGATGAGCAGTTCTTC
CARGTSGIDEQFF
>16|TRBJ2-7|TRBV18|NA|NA
TGTGCCAGCTCACCACTAGGTGGCGGGGCCCCCTACGAGCAGTACTTC
CASSPLGGGAPYEQYF
>13|TRBJ2-7|TRBV5-1|NA|once
TGCGCCAGCAGCTTGGACAGGCCCTACGAGCAGTACTTC
CASSLDRPYEQYF
>11|TRBJ2-1|TRBV20-1|NA|NA
TGCAGTGCTAGTGGTGGCGGTCGGCAGTTCTTC
CSASGGGRQFF
>16|TRBJ2-1|TRBV6-5|TRBD1|NA
TGTGCCAGCAGTTACCGGACAGGGGGTATTTACAATGAGCAGTTCTTC
CASSYRTGGIYNEQFF
>13|TRBJ2-2|TRBV9|NA|NA
TGTGCCAGCAGCGTAGAAGGGTTTGGGGAGCTGTTTTTT
CASSVEGFGELFF
>10|TRBJ2-5|TRBV5-4|NA|NA
TGTGCCAGCGGTGGGGAGACCCAGTACTTC
CASGGETQYF
>15|TRBJ1-5|TRBV10-3|NA|NA
TGTGCCACCTCAACAGGGCTAATAGGGGATCAGCCCCAGCATTTT
CATSTGLIGDQPQHF
>16|TRBJ1-2|TRBV2|NA|NA
TGTGCCAGCAGTGAAGCGCGAACAGGACTCGGGTATGGCTACACCTTC
CASSEARTGLGYGYTF
>15|TRBJ2-1|TRBV6-5|NA|NA
TGTGCCAGCAGTTTCACGGCTGCTCCCTACAATGAGCAGTTCTTC
CASSFTAAPYNEQFF
>16|TRBJ2-2|TRBV9|TRBD1|NA
TGTGCCAGCAGCGCAAAGGGGGCGCGGAACACCGGGGAGCTGTTTTTT
CASSAKGARNTGELFF
>16|TRBJ2-3|TRBV18|NA|NA
TGTGCCAGCTCACCACCGGATCACGCAAGCACAGATACGCAGTATTTT
CASSPPDHASTDTQYF
>16|TRBJ1-4|TRBV7-6|NA|NA
TGTGCCAGCAGCGCACTGGGGGACCCAACTAATGAAAAACTGTTTTTT
CASSALGDPTNEKLFF
>14|TRBJ1-5|TRBV9|NA|NA
TGTGCCAGCAGCGTTGGGGACCCAAATCAGCCCCAGCATTTT
CASSVGDPNQPQHF
>15|TRBJ2-7|TRBV6-1|TRBD2|NA
TGTGCCAGCAGTGAAGCGCGGGGGTATGTCTACGAGCAGTACTTC
CASSEARGYVYEQYF